These T cell receptor beta chains were read from a single sample in a study of blood T cell repertoires in COVID-19. The protocol was immunoSEQ multiplex PCR, while the TCRdb copy is restricted to in-frame clones and leaves out a portion. Altogether 200,000 or so clones are present, more than 80% being singletons, with the ten largest covering about 3.5%. Sequenced input: PBMCs or T cells enriched from blood (not recorded which). The receptors come from a woman aged 18 to 35 in a cohort exposed to, infected with or recovered from COVID-19 (not recorded which). CDR3s include the opening cysteine and the closing phenylalanine or tryptophan. D genes are given only for firm matches. Clone size is shown for a subset of rows, as once, few, many or a class of expanded clone.

cdr3_aa,cdr3_nt,j_call,d_call,v_call,clone_size
CASRISGSSYEQYF,TGTGCCAGCAGAATTTCGGGAAGCTCCTACGAGCAGTACTTC,TRBJ2-7,-,TRBV2,-
CASSSLWGQYEQYF,TGTGCCAGCAGTTCCTTATGGGGACAATACGAGCAGTACTTC,TRBJ2-7,-,TRBV27,-
CASSPFETGMGETQYF,TGTGCCAGCTCACCTTTTGAGACAGGGATGGGAGAGACCCAGTACTTC,TRBJ2-5,TRBD1,TRBV18,once
CASRSAGDFSSSPLHF,TGTGCCAGCAGATCAGCGGGGGATTTCAGTAGCTCACCCCTCCACTTT,TRBJ1-6,-,TRBV7-8,-
CASSPRTSAESSYEQYF,TGTGCCAGCAGCCCGCGGACTAGCGCCGAATCCTCCTACGAGCAGTACTTC,TRBJ2-7,TRBD2,TRBV4-2,-
CASSPGARGETQYF,TGTGCCAGCAGCCCCGGAGCAAGGGGGGAGACCCAGTACTTC,TRBJ2-5,-,TRBV7-9,-
CASSLGGDRRYQETQYF,TGTGCCAGCAGCCTCGGAGGGGACAGGCGGTACCAAGAGACCCAGTACTTC,TRBJ2-5,TRBD1,TRBV11-3,-
CASSPWGGSRTEAFF,TGTGCCAGCAGCCCTTGGGGGGGCTCGCGCACTGAAGCTTTCTTT,TRBJ1-1,-,TRBV11-3,-
CASSLSGYTGELFF,TGTGCCAGCAGCTTATCGGGATACACCGGGGAGCTGTTTTTT,TRBJ2-2,-,TRBV7-2,once
CASSIPFTSEAFF,TGTGCCAGCAGTATCCCCTTTACGAGTGAAGCTTTCTTT,TRBJ1-1,-,TRBV28,-
CASSLGTGADTQYF,TGTGCCAGCAGTTTAGGGACAGGGGCGGATACGCAGTATTTT,TRBJ2-3,TRBD1,TRBV27,-
CASSPDRGKGEQFF,TGTGCCAGTAGTCCGGACAGGGGAAAAGGTGAGCAGTTCTTC,TRBJ2-1,TRBD1,TRBV19,-
CASSYSGGRTEAFF,TGTGCCAGCAGTTACTCGGGAGGGAGGACTGAAGCTTTCTTT,TRBJ1-1,-,TRBV6-5,once
CASTSGTSGVYEQYF,TGTGCCTCTACATCCGGGACTAGCGGGGTTTACGAGCAGTACTTC,TRBJ2-7,TRBD2,TRBV10-3,-
CASSLRTGGADTQYF,TGTGCCAGCAGCTTGAGGACAGGGGGCGCAGATACGCAGTATTTT,TRBJ2-3,TRBD1,TRBV5-4,-
CASRRQSGGRHEQFF,TGTGCCAGCAGGCGACAGAGCGGGGGGAGGCATGAGCAGTTCTTC,TRBJ2-1,TRBD2,TRBV6-5,-
CASSQDHAGAHNEQFF,TGTGCCAGCAGCCAAGATCACGCGGGGGCCCACAATGAGCAGTTCTTC,TRBJ2-1,-,TRBV3-1/TRBV3-2,-
CASSATTGARAFF,TGTGCCAGCAGCGCCACGACAGGGGCACGGGCTTTCTTT,TRBJ1-1,TRBD1,TRBV7-3,-
CASSNRQSDQPQHF,TGTGCCAGCAGCAACCGACAGTCCGATCAGCCCCAGCATTTT,TRBJ1-5,-,TRBV5-6,-
CASSYLDVAGGYGYTF,TGTGCCAGCAGTTACCTCGACGTCGCCGGGGGCTATGGCTACACCTTC,TRBJ1-2,-,TRBV6-2/TRBV6-3,-
CASSLVAIAGYGYTF,TGTGCCAGCAGCTTGGTGGCGATTGCGGGATATGGCTACACCTTC,TRBJ1-2,-,TRBV5-6,-
CASSSGTGHNYGYTF,TGTGCCAGCAGCTCTGGGACGGGACACAACTATGGCTACACCTTC,TRBJ1-2,-,TRBV5-4,-
CASSYTAPNEKLFF,TGCGCCAGCAGCTATACAGCTCCTAATGAAAAACTGTTTTTT,TRBJ1-4,-,TRBV5-1,once
CASSLGGPVSNEQFF,TGTGCCAGCAGTCTGGGGGGTCCGGTATCGAATGAGCAGTTCTTC,TRBJ2-1,-,TRBV2,-
CASSQGRNTEAFF,TGTGCCAGCAGCCAAGGCAGGAACACTGAAGCTTTCTTT,TRBJ1-1,-,TRBV3-1/TRBV3-2,-
CAWSLQGEQFF,TGTGCCTGGAGTCTCCAGGGGGAGCAGTTCTTC,TRBJ2-1,-,TRBV30,-
CASRAGSNQPQHF,TGTGCCAGCAGGGCAGGATCGAATCAGCCCCAGCATTTT,TRBJ1-5,-,TRBV7-2,-
CASSAGQGYGYTF,TGTGCCAGCAGCGCAGGACAGGGCTATGGCTACACCTTC,TRBJ1-2,TRBD1,TRBV11-2,-
CATSRDLGLQRETQYF,TGTGCCACCAGCAGAGACCTGGGACTACAAAGGGAGACCCAGTACTTC,TRBJ2-5,TRBD2,TRBV15,-
CASKNRDSPLHF,TGTGCCAGCAAAAACAGGGATTCACCCCTCCACTTT,TRBJ1-6,-,TRBV7-9,-
CATSSDRNTEAFF,TGTGCCACCAGCAGCGACAGAAACACTGAAGCTTTCTTT,TRBJ1-1,-,TRBV15,-
CASSLIGRPRDEQYF,TGTGCCAGCAGCTTGATTGGCAGGCCCAGGGACGAGCAGTACTTC,TRBJ2-7,-,TRBV11-2,-
CASSPHQGGTEAFF,TGTGCCAGCAGCCCCCACCAGGGGGGAACTGAAGCTTTCTTT,TRBJ1-1,TRBD1,TRBV9,-
CATRQRTDYGYTF,TGTGCCACCCGGCAACGGACAGACTATGGCTACACCTTC,TRBJ1-2,-,TRBV19,-
CASRRNVDTWTEAFF,TGCGCCAGCAGGAGAAATGTAGATACTTGGACTGAAGCTTTCTTT,TRBJ1-1,-,TRBV5-1,once
CASSSGWADYGYTF,TGTGCCAGCAGTTCCGGTTGGGCCGACTATGGCTACACCTTC,TRBJ1-2,-,TRBV28,-
CASSLESYEKLFF,TGTGCCAGCAGTTTGGAGAGTTATGAAAAACTGTTTTTT,TRBJ1-4,-,TRBV12-3/TRBV12-4,-
CASSTGQGYDKFF,TGTGCCAGCAGCACGGGACAGGGGTATGATAAGTTCTTC,TRBJ2-1,TRBD1,TRBV5-4,few